Listed below are T cell receptor beta chains from one sample, sequenced in a study of post-analysis software for immune sequencing data. Using its own MiXCR run on the PCR reads, TCRdb lists one record per CDR3 protein. The repertoire holds fewer than 600,000 distinct CDR3 sequences, less than 45% seen once, with roughly an eighth in the top ten. The sample comprised blood. The receptors were gathered from a girl between 5 and 17 years old with multiple sclerosis. Both conserved end residues are part of each CDR3. The D gene is left open where the match is weak. Size values are once, few and many counts, or a class for expanded clones, and some rows have none.

CDR3 protein: CSGGTGGRYGYTF; CDR3 DNA: TGCAGCGGTGGGACAGGCGGGCGCTATGGCTACACCTTC; V gene: TRBV29-1; CDR3 length: 13; D gene: TRBD1; J gene: TRBJ1-2; clone size: .
CDR3 protein: CASRDQETQYF; CDR3 DNA: TGCGCCAGCAGGGACCAAGAGACCCAGTACTTC; V gene: TRBV5-1; CDR3 length: 11; D gene: .; J gene: TRBJ2-5; clone size: few
CDR3 protein: CSDETQYF; CDR3 DNA: TGCAGCGATGAGACCCAGTACTTC; V gene: TRBV29-1; CDR3 length: 8; D gene: .; J gene: TRBJ2-5; clone size: few
CDR3 protein: CASRIGLPYEQYF; CDR3 DNA: TGTGCCAGCAGGATTGGACTGCCCTACGAGCAGTACTTC; V gene: TRBV12-3/TRBV12-4; CDR3 length: 13; D gene: .; J gene: TRBJ2-7; clone size: few
CDR3 protein: CASSASVNYEQYF; CDR3 DNA: TGTGCCAGCAGTGCATCTGTAAACTACGAGCAGTACTTC; V gene: TRBV6-1; CDR3 length: 13; D gene: .; J gene: TRBJ2-7; clone size: .
CDR3 protein: CASSYDEDYGYTF; CDR3 DNA: TGTGCCAGCAGTTATGACGAAGATTATGGCTACACCTTC; V gene: TRBV12-3/TRBV12-4; CDR3 length: 13; D gene: .; J gene: TRBJ1-2; clone size: few
CDR3 protein: CSGRDRGAYNEQFF; CDR3 DNA: TGCAGCGGACGGGACAGGGGCGCGTACAATGAGCAGTTCTTC; V gene: TRBV29-1; CDR3 length: 14; D gene: TRBD1; J gene: TRBJ2-1; clone size: .
CDR3 protein: CASRRSLAGGAGELFF; CDR3 DNA: TGTGCCAGCAGACGATCGCTAGCGGGAGGGGCCGGGGAGCTGTTTTTT; V gene: TRBV28; CDR3 length: 16; D gene: TRBD2; J gene: TRBJ2-2; clone size: .
CDR3 protein: CSVEDGGGAGAPDTQYF; CDR3 DNA: TGCAGCGTTGAAGATGGGGGGGGAGCGGGAGCACCAGATACGCAGTATTTT; V gene: TRBV29-1; CDR3 length: 17; D gene: TRBD2; J gene: TRBJ2-3; clone size: few
CDR3 protein: CASSFGGAAYNEQFF; CDR3 DNA: TGTGCCAGCAGCTTCGGGGGGGCTGCCTACAATGAGCAGTTCTTC; V gene: TRBV7-3; CDR3 length: 15; D gene: TRBD2; J gene: TRBJ2-1; clone size: many
CDR3 protein: CASSLRFTYEQYF; CDR3 DNA: TGTGCCAGCAGTTTGCGGTTTACCTACGAGCAGTACTTC; V gene: TRBV12-3/TRBV12-4; CDR3 length: 13; D gene: .; J gene: TRBJ2-7; clone size: .
CDR3 protein: CSVGQGANTEAFF; CDR3 DNA: TGCAGCGTTGGGCAGGGGGCGAACACTGAAGCTTTCTTT; V gene: TRBV29-1; CDR3 length: 13; D gene: TRBD1; J gene: TRBJ1-1; clone size: .
CDR3 protein: CVSRPPRDGGSYEQYF; CDR3 DNA: TGTGTCAGCAGACCACCCCGGGACGGAGGCTCCTACGAGCAGTACTTC; V gene: TRBV6-5; CDR3 length: 16; D gene: .; J gene: TRBJ2-7; clone size: .
CDR3 protein: CASSLLEGFHEQYF; CDR3 DNA: TGTGCCAGCAGTTTATTGGAAGGGTTCCACGAGCAGTACTTC; V gene: TRBV28; CDR3 length: 14; D gene: .; J gene: TRBJ2-7; clone size: few
CDR3 protein: CASRGSGGVETQYF; CDR3 DNA: TGTGCCAGCAGAGGATCAGGGGGCGTTGAGACCCAGTACTTC; V gene: TRBV12-3/TRBV12-4; CDR3 length: 14; D gene: TRBD1; J gene: TRBJ2-5; clone size: few
CDR3 protein: CASSDQPGQGAYGYTF; CDR3 DNA: TGTGCCAGCAGCGACCAACCGGGACAGGGGGCCTATGGCTACACCTTC; V gene: TRBV12-3/TRBV12-4; CDR3 length: 16; D gene: TRBD1; J gene: TRBJ1-2; clone size: few
CDR3 protein: CASSQRGGTEAFF; CDR3 DNA: TGTGCCAGCAGCCAACGAGGGGGCACTGAAGCTTTCTTT; V gene: TRBV3-1; CDR3 length: 13; D gene: .; J gene: TRBJ1-1; clone size: .
CDR3 protein: CASSVAGGYGDTQYF; CDR3 DNA: TGTGCCAGCAGCGTAGCGGGAGGTTATGGAGATACGCAGTATTTT; V gene: TRBV9; CDR3 length: 15; D gene: TRBD2; J gene: TRBJ2-3; clone size: .
CDR3 protein: CASSFQRGETQYF; CDR3 DNA: TGTGCCAGCAGTTTTCAGCGGGGAGAGACCCAGTACTTC; V gene: TRBV12-3/TRBV12-4; CDR3 length: 13; D gene: TRBD2; J gene: TRBJ2-5; clone size: few
CDR3 protein: CSARDPTDSYEQYF; CDR3 DNA: TGCAGTGCTAGAGATCCGACGGACTCCTACGAGCAGTACTTC; V gene: TRBV20-1; CDR3 length: 14; D gene: .; J gene: TRBJ2-7; clone size: .
CDR3 protein: CASSVDPGEQFF; CDR3 DNA: TGTGCCAGCAGCGTAGATCCGGGGGAGCAGTTCTTC; V gene: TRBV9; CDR3 length: 12; D gene: .; J gene: TRBJ2-1; clone size: few
CDR3 protein: CASSFRQAYEQYF; CDR3 DNA: TGTGCCAGCAGCTTTAGACAGGCCTACGAGCAGTACTTC; V gene: TRBV5-6; CDR3 length: 13; D gene: .; J gene: TRBJ2-7; clone size: .
CDR3 protein: CASSLSGGYNEQYF; CDR3 DNA: TGCGCCAGCAGCTTGTCCGGGGGGTACAATGAGCAGTACTTC; V gene: TRBV5-1; CDR3 length: 14; D gene: TRBD2; J gene: TRBJ2-5; clone size: many
CDR3 protein: CASFGHRLGGYTF; CDR3 DNA: TGTGCCAGCTTCGGACACCGTTTGGGGGGCTACACCTTC; V gene: TRBV12-3/TRBV12-4; CDR3 length: 13; D gene: .; J gene: TRBJ1-2; clone size: .
CDR3 protein: CASSEGGDYGYTF; CDR3 DNA: TGTGCCAGCAGCGAGGGCGGAGACTATGGCTACACCTTC; V gene: TRBV9; CDR3 length: 13; D gene: .; J gene: TRBJ1-2; clone size: .
CDR3 protein: CSARAPDRANEKLFF; CDR3 DNA: TGCAGTGCTAGAGCCCCGGACAGAGCAAATGAAAAACTGTTTTTT; V gene: TRBV20-1; CDR3 length: 15; D gene: .; J gene: TRBJ1-4; clone size: .
CDR3 protein: CSVDTGGTGEKLFF; CDR3 DNA: TGCAGCGTTGATACAGGCGGCACAGGGGAAAAACTGTTTTTT; V gene: TRBV29-1; CDR3 length: 14; D gene: .; J gene: TRBJ1-4; clone size: .
CDR3 protein: CASSLGRRGLNQPQHF; CDR3 DNA: TGTGCCAGCAGTTTAGGACGGCGGGGCCTCAATCAGCCCCAGCATTTT; V gene: TRBV12-3/TRBV12-4; CDR3 length: 16; D gene: .; J gene: TRBJ1-5; clone size: .
CDR3 protein: CSARDRQGSFPYGYTF; CDR3 DNA: TGCAGTGCTAGAGATCGGCAGGGGAGTTTTCCTTATGGCTACACCTTC; V gene: TRBV20-1; CDR3 length: 16; D gene: .; J gene: TRBJ1-2; clone size: once
CDR3 protein: CASRIKDRGLNEAFF; CDR3 DNA: TGTGCCAGCAGGATTAAGGACAGGGGGCTTAATGAAGCTTTCTTT; V gene: TRBV28; CDR3 length: 15; D gene: TRBD1; J gene: TRBJ1-1; clone size: .
CDR3 protein: CSVSDRVETQYF; CDR3 DNA: TGCAGCGTTTCGGACAGGGTTGAGACCCAGTACTTC; V gene: TRBV29-1; CDR3 length: 12; D gene: TRBD1; J gene: TRBJ2-5; clone size: .
CDR3 protein: CSARSAGGPSEQYF; CDR3 DNA: TGCAGTGCTAGAAGCGCGGGAGGGCCGTCGGAGCAGTACTTC; V gene: TRBV20-1; CDR3 length: 14; D gene: TRBD2; J gene: TRBJ2-5; clone size: .